Below, 19 T cell receptor beta chains from the same sample are listed, as sequenced in a study of blood T cell repertoires in COVID-19 (dated by TCRdb to 2020 to 2021). Library generation was performed with the immunoSEQ multiplex PCR assay. As stored in TCRdb, this immuneACCESS dataset retains in-frame rearrangements with V and J assigned. A fraction of the clones does not appear; measured against another copy, unresolved V genes explain less than half of the discrepancy, and the remainder lacks a known reason. This sample holds 150,000 to 200,000 clones; about 85% were observed only once. The top ten constitute 7% of the sample. The sequenced material came from peripheral blood. These receptors all stem from a woman over 75 in a cohort sampled during active or convalescent COVID-19.

This rearrangement joins TRBV4-1 to TRBJ1-5; 7 nucleotides agree with TRBD1. The germline V gene encodes CDR1 MGHRA and CDR2 YSYEKL. V lost 2 bases, J lost 7 bases, and 11 bases stayed unmatched. The CDR3 is 16 amino acids. The CDR3 region is CASSQMSDRMGQPQHF. The CDR3 bases are TGCGCCAGCAGCCAAATGTCGGACAGGATGGGCCAGCCCCAGCATTTT.

This clone has more than one count but fewer than ten. The chain employs TRBV5-1 and TRBJ2-6, with TRBD1 matching over 10 bases. V dropped 3 bases and J dropped 0; count of bases not matched to a gene: 6. CDR1 is SGHRS, CDR2 YFSETQ, per germline. The CDR3 sequence is 18 residues long. The CDR3 DNA follows: TGCGCCAGCAGCTGGGGGGACAGGGGAAGCTCTGGGGCCAACGTCCTGACTTTC. This translates into CASSWGDRGSSGANVLTF.

This rearrangement joins TRBV4-1 to TRBJ2-2; 11 bases line up with TRBD1. The CDR3 loop spans 16 amino acids. Trimming removed 4 bases from V and 6 bases from J; junction bases left unmatched: 7. CDR1 is MGHRA and CDR2 is YSYEKL in the germline V gene. The CDR3: CASSRGQGAIAGELFF. The CDR3 DNA reads as TGCGCCAGCAGCCGAGGACAGGGGGCTATCGCCGGGGAGCTGTTTTTT.

The chain combines TRBV6-5 with TRBJ1-2; D remains ambiguous. CDR3 length: 11 amino acids. The V end was cut by 6 bases, the J end by 11 bases, with 13 bases between. CDR1 is MNHEY and CDR2 is SVGAGI in the germline V gene. CDR3 DNA sequence: TGTGCCAGCAGAGACCCTCTCAGGTACACCTTC. The encoded protein is CASRDPLRYTF.

This chain links TRBV27 with TRBJ1-5; unclear D gene. Germline-derived CDR1 and CDR2 are MNHEY and SMNVEV (reference sequence). The CDR3 consists of 13 residues. V dropped 5 bases and J dropped 8 bases, with 13 bases sitting between them. The chain's CDR3 is CASSHLPREPQHF. The CDR3 DNA sequence: TGTGCCAGCAGTCACCTCCCCCGGGAGCCCCAGCATTTT.

The gene calls are TRBV2 and TRBJ2-1; D is perhaps TRBD2 (5 bases). V lost 0 bases and J 9 bases, leaving 9 bases between the germline ends. The CDR3 totals 13 residues. Germline loops: CDR1 SNHLY, CDR2 FYNNEI. CDR3 DNA sequence: TGTGCCAGCAGTGAAGCGGCTGGGAGTGAGCAGTTCTTC. Protein: CASSEAAGSEQFF.

The chain combines TRBV6-1 with TRBJ2-7; a possible D gene is TRBD2 (5 bases). This CDR3 spans 14 amino acids. CDR1 is MNHNS and CDR2 is SASEGT in the germline V gene. Trimming took 2 bases from V and 7 from J, leaving 15 bases between them. This CDR3 reads CASSEIIAPREQYV. As DNA, the CDR3 is TGTGCCAGCAGTGAAATCATAGCGCCGAGGGAGCAGTACGTC.

The rearrangement uses TRBV18 and TRBJ1-3; D uncertain. The CDR3 length is 16 residues. V gave up 1 base and J gave up 0 bases, with 10 bases separating them. Germline values: CDR1 KGHSH, CDR2 LQKENI. The CDR3 DNA reads TGTGCCAGCTCACCACAGGCAGGACTCTCTGGAAACACCATATATTTT. It is translated as CASSPQAGLSGNTIYF.

Only one count was recorded for this clone. The genes are TRBV30 and TRBJ1-1; 10 bases agree with TRBD1. The V gene's germline CDR1 is GTSNPN and CDR2 SVGIG (reference sequence). J gave up 6 bases and V 7 bases, and 11 bases lay outside the gene matches. CDR3 length: 14 residues. CDR3 region: CAYRQGARSAEAFF. CDR3 DNA: TGTGCCTACCGACAGGGGGCTAGATCGGCTGAAGCTTTCTTT.

V is TRBV19 and J is TRBJ1-1; TRBD1 agrees at 7 bases. The trim removed 8 bases at V and 1 base at J, leaving 7 bases unmatched. Germline CDR1 is LNHDA and CDR2 is SQIVND (reference sequence). This CDR3 region has 14 residues. In DNA form, the CDR3 reads TGTGCCAGTCAAACAGGGGTCAAGAACACTGAAGCTTTCTTT. The encoded protein is CASQTGVKNTEAFF.

The chain has TRBV7-8 and TRBJ2-5; TRBD2 is a possible D gene (6 bases). Germline V CDR1 and CDR2: SGHVS, FQNEAQ. The CDR3 is 18 residues long. Deletions cut 1 base from V and 3 bases from J, with 21 bases between. As DNA, the CDR3 is TGTGCCAGCAGCTTAGTTTGGTGGAGGGACCATGGGAAAGAGACCCAGTACTTC. As protein: CASSLVWWRDHGKETQYF. The full variable domain, its missing parts supplied by reference TRBV7-8 and TRBJ2-5, is GAGVSQSPRYKVAKRGQDVALRCDPISGHVSLFWYQQALGQGPEFLTYFQNEAQLDKSGLPSDRFFAERPEGSVSTLKIQRTQQEDSAVYLCASSLVWWRDHGKETQYFGPGTRLLVL.

The rearrangement joins TRBV28 to TRBJ1-4; the match to TRBD1 covers 7 bases. The V gene's germline CDR1 is MDHEN and CDR2 SYDVKM. After removal of 5 bases from V and 8 bases from J, the junction contained 5 bases not matched to a gene. CDR3 length equals 13 residues. The CDR3 coding sequence is TGTGCCAGCAGTGGACACAGGGGCGAAAAACTGTTTTTT. This translates into CASSGHRGEKLFF.

The rearrangement joins TRBV11-2 to TRBJ2-1; D possibly corresponds to TRBD2 (6 bases). CDR1 SGHAT and CDR2 FQNNGV come from the germline V gene. Between the trimmed V and J ends, which lost 1 base and 8 bases, there was a span of 9 bases. The CDR3 has 13 residues. DNA for the CDR3: TGTGCCAGCAGCTTAGGCCGGGAGTATGAGCAGTTCTTC. Protein sequence: CASSLGREYEQFF.

Here the CDR3 reads CASSLVGGNTIYF. The CDR3 DNA follows: TGTGCCAGCAGCTTAGTTGGAGGTAACACCATATATTTT. This chain connects TRBV7-2 to TRBJ1-3, with D unresolved. Between the trimmed V and J ends, which lost 1 base and 7 bases, there was a span of 8 bases. This CDR3 is built from 13 residues. Germline V lookup: CDR1 SGHTA, CDR2 FQGNSA.

The V call is TRBV6-5, the J call TRBJ1-4; no definite D call. CDR3 length: 13 residues. Germline assignment: CDR1 MNHEY and CDR2 SVGAGI. V was shortened by 8 bases and J by 4 bases, with 11 bases between the two germline ends. CDR3 sequence reads: CASGSPLNEKLFF. CDR3 bases: TGTGCCAGCGGCTCGCCCCTTAATGAAAAACTGTTTTTT.

The rearrangement links TRBV9 to TRBJ2-3; D is perhaps TRBD2 (6 bases). The germline V and J ends were trimmed by 1 base and 0 bases, with 18 bases remaining between them. Germline lookup yields CDR1 SGDLS and CDR2 YYNGEE. The CDR3 spans 18 residues. Here the CDR3 reads CASSVPRESGSSTDTQYF. The CDR3 DNA reads TGTGCCAGCAGCGTACCCCGGGAGTCCGGATCTAGCACAGATACGCAGTATTTT.

The chain is built from TRBV5-1 and TRBJ2-7, with TRBD2 matching 9 bases. The germline V gene has CDR1 SGHRS and CDR2 YFSETQ. This CDR3 spans 19 amino acids. V lost 0 bases, J lost 1 base, and 14 bases stayed unmatched. The CDR3 reads CASSLGKKGLAEISYEQYV. The CDR3 DNA reads as TGCGCCAGCAGCTTGGGGAAAAAGGGACTAGCCGAAATATCCTACGAGCAGTACGTC.

This chain connects TRBV5-4 to TRBJ1-5; a weak D match, TRBD1 (6 bases). Trimming removed 0 bases from V and 4 bases from J, with 17 bases in between. Germline CDR1 SGHNT, CDR2 YYREEE (reference sequence). CDR3 length: 17 residues. CDR3 DNA sequence: TGTGCCAGCAGCTTGGATGGGGGCAGGGGCGCGAATCAGCCCCAGCATTTT. It yields the protein CASSLDGGRGANQPQHF.

This clone occurred a few times. V and J are TRBV30 and TRBJ1-5, with TRBD1 matching 10 bases. This CDR3 spans 14 amino acids. Trimming cost V 3 bases and J 5 bases; bases outside gene matches: 4. CDR1 and CDR2 from the germline V gene are GTSNPN and SVGIG (reference sequence). CDR3 in amino acids: CAWRDRGGYQPQHF. CDR3 nucleotides: TGTGCCTGGAGGGACAGGGGGGGCTATCAGCCCCAGCATTTT.